These 6 T cell receptor beta chains share one sample of origin, sequenced in a study of shared clonotypes between healthy human individuals. Sequencing used immunoSEQ multiplex PCR; TCRdb keeps in-frame clones, though not all of them. The sample yields some 2.1 million clones, over 85% seen once. CD8 cells classed as naive were CD45RO-negative and positively selected for CCR7, excluding terminally differentiated effector memory CD45RA+ cells. Sequences were obtained from naive CD8+ T cells from PBMCs. The receptor source for this set is a man between 18 and 29 years old in good health. Some clones in this sample may be carry-over from other donors' samples.

This chain connects TRBV4-1 to TRBJ2-5; D ambiguous. This CDR3 has 16 residues. The germline V gene encodes CDR1 MGHRA and CDR2 YSYEKL. The V gene lost 1 base and the J gene lost 5 bases, with 17 bases spanning the gap. The CDR3 DNA reads TGCGCCAGCAGCCAAGGTCTCCGGGCCCAGGCCGAGACCCAGTACTTC. Protein: CASSQGLRAQAETQYF.

The gene calls are TRBV28 and TRBJ1-5; no clear D. From germline, CDR1 is MDHEN and CDR2 SYDVKM. V was trimmed by 1 base and J by 6 bases, leaving 10 bases between them. CDR3 length equals 14 residues. The CDR3 sequence: CASSLSAVRQPQHF. Written as DNA, the CDR3 is TGTGCCAGCAGTTTATCGGCAGTCCGTCAGCCCCAGCATTTT.

This chain joins TRBV9 and TRBJ2-2, with TRBD1 matching over 11 bases. From germline, CDR1 is SGDLS and CDR2 YYNGEE. Trimming removed 2 bases from V and 3 bases from J; junction bases left unmatched: 6. The CDR3 sequence is 17 residues long. Here the CDR3 DNA reads TGTGCCAGCAGCGTTAGCCGGGACAGGGGGTACACCGGGGAGCTGTTTTTT. This encodes CASSVSRDRGYTGELFF.

The chain couples TRBV11-2 to TRBJ2-1; D is possibly TRBD2 (5 bases). The CDR3 has 13 amino acids. Between the trimmed V and J ends, which lost 4 bases and 8 bases, there was a span of 12 bases. Germline V gene data show CDR1 as SGHAT and CDR2 as FQNNGV. CDR3 loop: CASSSPSNYEQFF. CDR3 nucleotides: TGTGCCAGCAGCTCTCCTAGCAACTATGAGCAGTTCTTC.

V usage is TRBV5-6 and J usage is TRBJ2-5; 7 nucleotides match TRBD1. After removal of 4 bases from V and 10 bases from J, the junction contained 7 bases not matched to a gene. This CDR3 is built from 12 residues. Germline assignment: CDR1 SGHDT and CDR2 YYEEEE. This chain's CDR3 is CASSLGTVDQYF. In DNA, the CDR3 is TGTGCCAGCAGCCTCGGGACAGTGGACCAGTACTTC. The complete variable domain, with remaining parts taken from reference TRBV5-6 and TRBJ2-5, reads DAGVTQSPTHLIKTRGQQVTLRCSPKSGHDTVSWYQQALGQGPQFIFQYYEEEERQRGNFPDRFSGHQFPNYSSELNVNALLLGDSALYLCASSLGTVDQYFGPGTRLLVL.

The V and J genes are TRBV4-3 and TRBJ2-3; TRBD2 is a possible D gene (5 bases). V was clipped by 0 bases and J by 2 bases, with 15 bases between them. This CDR3 spans 17 amino acids. In germline, CDR1 is LGHNA, CDR2 YSLEER. CDR3 region: CASSQDLRELNTDTQYF. The CDR3 bases are TGCGCCAGCAGCCAAGATCTACGGGAACTCAACACAGATACGCAGTATTTT.